Below are 4 T cell receptor beta chains sequenced from a single sample in a study of cytomegalovirus exposure and HLA in healthy donors. 60 Vbeta and 13 Jbeta primers were used in PCR. Libraries were prepared by immunoSEQ multiplex PCR; TCRdb keeps only in-frame clonotypes and omits some of them. The table shows roughly 180,000 clones, with more than 70% occurring only once. Sequencing was performed on PBMCs. The source is a woman between 50 and 59 years old in good health and CMV-seropositive.

The chain has TRBV7-9 and TRBJ1-6; the D is unclear. The germline V gene has CDR1 SEHNR and CDR2 FQNEAQ (reference sequence). The V gene lost 3 bases and the J gene lost 9 bases, with 9 bases spanning the gap. This CDR3 has 13 amino acids. In DNA form, the CDR3 reads TGTGCCAGCAGCTTCCCTTCCCCTTCACCCCTCCACTTT. This translates into CASSFPSPSPLHF.

This chain uses TRBV7-2 with TRBJ2-2, with a possible D match to TRBD2 (5 bases). This CDR3 spans 14 amino acids. V lost 5 bases and J 4 bases, leaving 11 bases between the germline ends. CDR1 and CDR2 (germline): SGHTA, FQGNSA. The CDR3, as DNA: TGTGCCAGCAGCCTCCTCGAGGGCACCGGGGAGCTGTTTTTT. Its protein product is CASSLLEGTGELFF.

The chain uses TRBV28 and TRBJ1-1; TRBD1 agrees at 9 bases. Germline V CDR1 and CDR2: MDHEN, SYDVKM. This CDR3 comprises 17 residues. V lost 3 bases, J lost 5 bases, and 13 bases stayed unmatched. The CDR3 sequence: CASSFARGTGIGTEAFF. The CDR3 nucleotides are TGTGCCAGCAGTTTCGCGAGGGGGACAGGGATAGGGACTGAAGCTTTCTTT.

The CDR3 nucleotides are TGTGCCACCAGCAGTCCGGATCGCGGGGTATCCCAGTACTTC. This codes for CATSSPDRGVSQYF. This chain links TRBV15 with TRBJ2-5; D possibly corresponds to TRBD2 (6 bases). Germline CDR1 and CDR2: LNHNV and YYDKDF (reference sequence). Trimming took off 3 bases at V and 9 bases at J, with 17 bases between the two ends. This CDR3 has 14 amino acids. Drawing the rest from reference TRBV15 and TRBJ2-5, the complete variable domain is DAMVIQNPRYQVTQFGKPVTLSCSQTLNHNVMYWYQQKSSQAPKLLFHYYDKDFNNEADTPDNFQSRRPNTSFCFLDIRSPGLGDTAMYLCATSSPDRGVSQYFGPGTRLLVL.